These 19 T cell receptor beta chains share one sample of origin, sequenced in a study of human T cells and chemical hapten exposure. TCRdb recomputed calls from the RACE reads with MiXCR, one row per CDR3 protein. The sample lists tens of thousands of distinct CDR3 sequences, 14% occurring once. This sample's time point: pre-sensitization, week 0. Sample treatment: therapeutic diphenylcyclopropenone sensitization with weekly scalp DPC. Sequenced material: whole blood, taken in connection with sensitization to the hapten diphenylcyclopropenone (DPC). The receptors shown here come from a woman aged 50 to 65 with alopecia areata. Some clones in this sample may be carry-over from other donors' samples.

This rearrangement joins TRBV20-1 to TRBJ2-1, with 11 bases identical to TRBD2. The junction had 6 bases not matched to a gene; V was cut back by 3 bases and J by 5 bases. Per the germline V gene, CDR1 is DFQATT and CDR2 is SNEGSKA (reference sequence). The CDR3 loop spans 15 amino acids. In DNA, the CDR3 is TGCAGTGCTAGGGTAGCGGGAGGGGTACACAATGAGCAGTTCTTC. This gives the protein CSARVAGGVHNEQFF.

This clonotype turned up a few times. The J gene is TRBJ2-7, the V gene TRBV20-1; 10 bases are a match to TRBD2. The CDR3 sequence is 15 residues long. Germline loops: CDR1 DFQATT, CDR2 SNEGSKA (reference sequence). The ends lost 2 bases at V and 2 bases at J; junction bases unmatched: 6. The CDR3 nucleotides read TGCAGTGCTAGATGGGCTAGCGGGAGTGCCTACGAGCAGTACTTC. It codes for CSARWASGSAYEQYF.

This clonotype showed up many times. The rearrangement uses TRBV5-1 and TRBJ2-7; TRBD2 matches 10 bases. V trimming: 0 bases; J trimming: 6 bases; junction bases outside the gene matches: 6. Looked up from germline, CDR1 is SGHRS and CDR2 is YFSETQ. The CDR3 runs 15 residues. The CDR3 spells CASSLGLAGGSEQYF. Here the CDR3 DNA reads TGCGCCAGCAGCTTGGGGTTAGCGGGAGGATCCGAGCAGTACTTC.

The chain combines TRBV28 with TRBJ1-1; D unresolved. V gave up 5 bases and J gave up 4 bases, with 14 bases separating them. This CDR3 spans 14 amino acids. CDR1 is MDHEN and CDR2 is SYDVKM in the germline V gene. CDR3 region: CASSPEARLTEAFF. The CDR3 nucleotides are TGTGCCAGCAGTCCTGAGGCGCGGCTCACTGAAGCTTTCTTT.

The chain carries TRBV7-2 and TRBJ2-7; 10 bases fit TRBD2. With 5 bases clipped from V and 0 bases from J, the junction kept 4 bases outside the gene matches. CDR1 and CDR2 (germline): SGHTA, FQGNSA. This CDR3 spans 15 amino acids. CDR3 region: CASSPGTSDSYEQYF. CDR3 nucleotide sequence: TGTGCCAGCAGCCCGGGGACTAGCGACTCCTACGAGCAGTACTTC.

This clonotype was seen repeatedly, ten times or more. V and J are TRBV12-3 or TRBV12-4 and TRBJ1-4; possibly TRBD1 for D (5 bases). The CDR3 is 13 residues long. Deletions cut 5 bases from V and 13 bases from J, with 17 bases between. The CDR3 nucleotides are TGTGCCAGCAGTACTTCCTCCCTCGGGGGACTGTTTTTT. Protein sequence: CASSTSSLGGLFF.

This chain links TRBV9 with TRBJ1-4; TRBD1 might be the D (6 bases). Trimming removed 1 base at V and 8 bases at J, with 15 bases between. The CDR3 is 15 residues long. Germline assignment: CDR1 SGDLS and CDR2 YYNGEE. CDR3 DNA sequence: TGTGCCAGCAGCGTAACGGACAGAAATGGGGAAAAACTGTTTTTT. It encodes CASSVTDRNGEKLFF.

This clonotype was observed a few times. The V gene is TRBV20-1, the J gene TRBJ2-1; D may be TRBD1 or TRBD2 (5 bases each). Germline values: CDR1 DFQATT, CDR2 SNEGSKA (reference sequence). CDR3 length equals 14 residues. The V end lost 5 bases, the J end lost 7 bases, and 18 bases lay between the germline ends. CDR3 sequence: CSAYPGTTPNEQFF. The CDR3 nucleotides are TGCAGTGCTTATCCAGGGACCACTCCAAATGAGCAGTTCTTC.

This clonotype was seen a few times. The V call is TRBV20-1, the J call TRBJ2-5, with D possibly being TRBD2 (5 bases). The germline gives CDR1 DFQATT, CDR2 SNEGSKA (reference sequence). The CDR3 extends over 14 amino acids. V lost 3 bases, J lost 3 bases, and 14 bases lay in between. DNA of the CDR3: TGCAGTGCTAGCAACCCCAGCGGTAAAGAGACCCAGTACTTC. This translates into CSASNPSGKETQYF.

This clonotype was found a few times. The V call is TRBV5-5, the J call TRBJ2-7; possibly TRBD2 for D (6 bases). This CDR3 has 15 amino acids. With 6 bases removed from V and 3 bases from J, the gap between germline ends came to 19 bases. CDR1 and CDR2 from the germline V gene are SGHKS and YYEKEE (reference sequence). CDR3 loop: CASTRGSGESYEQYF. Written as DNA, the CDR3 is TGTGCCAGCACCCGTGGCTCGGGGGAAAGCTACGAGCAGTACTTC.

This clonotype was seen more than once but under ten times. The gene calls are TRBV6-2 or TRBV6-3 and TRBJ2-2; perhaps D is TRBD1 or TRBD2 (5 bases each). The CDR3 contains 15 residues. Germline V gives CDR1 MNHEY, CDR2 SVGEGT. V gave up 8 bases and J gave up 0 bases, with 13 bases separating them. CDR3 DNA: TGTGCCAGCCGCGCAGGGACCTCGAACACCGGGGAGCTGTTTTTT. Encoded protein: CASRAGTSNTGELFF.

In its sample, this clonotype was seen a few times. The V call is TRBV20-1, the J call TRBJ2-7, with TRBD2 matching over 13 bases. Germline V CDR1 and CDR2: DFQATT, SNEGSKA (reference sequence). V was pared by 3 bases and J by 4 bases, with 3 bases of the junction left unmatched. This CDR3 has 14 residues. CDR3 sequence: CSARKGLAGYEQYF. CDR3 DNA sequence: TGCAGTGCTAGGAAGGGACTAGCGGGGTACGAGCAGTACTTC.

This clonotype was observed many times. The V call is TRBV11-2, the J call TRBJ2-5, with TRBD2 identical over 14 bases. J lost 5 bases, V lost 4 bases, and 6 bases had no gene match. Germline V gene data show CDR1 as SGHAT and CDR2 as FQNNGV. CDR3 length: 16 residues. CDR3 coding DNA: TGTGCCAGCAGCTCGGGACTAGCGGGAGCAAGGGAGACCCAGTACTTC. It specifies CASSSGLAGARETQYF.

This clonotype was seen at least ten times. The rearrangement uses TRBV7-9 and TRBJ2-5; D is uncertain. This CDR3 has 10 amino acids. Trimming pared 11 bases from V and 4 bases from J, leaving 8 bases between. CDR1 SEHNR and CDR2 FQNEAQ come from the germline V gene (reference sequence). The CDR3 sequence: CAGGVETQYF. For the CDR3, the DNA is TGTGCCGGCGGTGTAGAGACCCAGTACTTC.

This clonotype appeared a few times. The rearrangement joins TRBV6-5 to TRBJ1-1; 8 bases map to TRBD1. Trimming cost V 4 bases and J 7 bases; bases outside gene matches: 11. This CDR3 spans 15 amino acids. Germline values: CDR1 MNHEY, CDR2 SVGAGI. The CDR3 sequence is CASSWSQGALSEAFF. The CDR3 bases are TGTGCCAGCAGTTGGTCCCAGGGGGCGTTGAGTGAAGCTTTCTTT.

This clonotype was detected a few times. The V and J genes are TRBV5-1 and TRBJ2-3, with D perhaps TRBD1 (6 bases). Germline CDR1 SGHRS, CDR2 YFSETQ. The V and J ends lost 0 bases and 1 base respectively, with 9 bases between them. There are 15 residues in the CDR3. DNA for the CDR3: TGCGCCAGCAGCTTGGGGGGGCCTCGCACAGATACGCAGTATTTT. This sequence encodes CASSLGGPRTDTQYF. The entire variable domain, with the rest obtained from reference TRBV5-1 and TRBJ2-3, is as follows: KAGVTQTPRYLIKTRGQQVTLSCSPISGHRSVSWYQQTPGQGLQFLFEYFSETQRNKGNFPGRFSGRQFSNSRSEMNVSTLELGDSALYLCASSLGGPRTDTQYFGPGTRLTVL.

This chain connects TRBV5-6 to TRBJ1-2; D might be TRBD1 (6 bases). Trimming stripped 4 bases from V and 4 bases from J, with 26 bases between. CDR3 length equals 18 residues. CDR1 and CDR2 (germline): SGHDT, YYEEEE. CDR3 amino acids: CASSTWNFRPDSPYGYTF. CDR3 bases: TGTGCCAGCAGCACTTGGAACTTCCGCCCGGACAGCCCCTATGGCTACACCTTC.

J is TRBJ2-7 and V is TRBV6-1, with TRBD1 identical over 8 bases. This CDR3 is built from 15 residues. Germline V lookup: CDR1 MNHNS, CDR2 SASEGT. V was pared by 10 bases and J by 5 bases, with 16 bases of the junction left unmatched. In DNA, the CDR3 is TGTGCCACGATACCAATACCAGGGGGCGAAAACGAGCAGTACTTC. It is translated as CATIPIPGGENEQYF.

The gene calls are TRBV5-1 and TRBJ2-1; the D gene is possibly TRBD2 (6 bases). Trimming stripped 2 bases from V and 7 bases from J, with 16 bases between. The germline V gene encodes CDR1 SGHRS and CDR2 YFSETQ. The CDR3 has 15 amino acids. CDR3 nucleotides: TGCGCCAGCAGCTTCGGCGGGATGGGATATAATGAGCAGTTCTTC. This gives the protein CASSFGGMGYNEQFF.